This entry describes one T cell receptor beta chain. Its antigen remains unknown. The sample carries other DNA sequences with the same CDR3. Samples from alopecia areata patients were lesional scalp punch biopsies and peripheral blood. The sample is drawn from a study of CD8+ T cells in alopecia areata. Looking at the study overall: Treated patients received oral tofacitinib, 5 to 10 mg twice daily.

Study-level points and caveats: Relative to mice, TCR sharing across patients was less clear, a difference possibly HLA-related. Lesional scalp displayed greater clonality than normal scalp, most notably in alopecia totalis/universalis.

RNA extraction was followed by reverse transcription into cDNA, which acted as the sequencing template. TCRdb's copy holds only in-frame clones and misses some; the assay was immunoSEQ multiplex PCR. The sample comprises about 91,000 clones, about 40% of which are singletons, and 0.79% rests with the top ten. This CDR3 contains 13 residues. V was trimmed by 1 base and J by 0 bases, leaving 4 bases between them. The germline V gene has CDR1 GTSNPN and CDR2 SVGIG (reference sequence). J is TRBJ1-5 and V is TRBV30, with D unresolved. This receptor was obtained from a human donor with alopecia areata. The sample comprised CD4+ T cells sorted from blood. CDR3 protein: CAWSADSNQPQHF. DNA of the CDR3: TGTGCCTGGAGTGCTGATAGCAATCAGCCCCAGCATTTT.